The next 6 T cell receptor beta chains were all read from a single sample in a study of T cell responses to AZD1222 COVID-19 vaccine. Libraries were prepared by immunoSEQ multiplex PCR; TCRdb keeps only in-frame clonotypes and omits some of them. The sample has approximately 100,000 clones, roughly 90% seen once. The sample consisted of peripheral blood, taken on day 0 of AZD1222 vaccination. These receptors originate from an adult in good health.

The chain carries TRBV7-2 and TRBJ1-1, with 7 bases matching TRBD1. Germline V gene lookup returns CDR1 SGHTA and CDR2 FQGNSA. The CDR3 length is 14 residues. The ends lost 5 bases at V and 1 base at J; junction bases unmatched: 4. The DNA for the CDR3 is TGTGCCAGCAGCGCTCGACAGGGGAACACTGAAGCTTTCTTT. Amino acids: CASSARQGNTEAFF.

This clone was observed a handful of times. The chain couples TRBV7-9 to TRBJ1-5; D is ambiguous. The length of the CDR3 is 12 residues. V was clipped by 3 bases and J by 3 bases, with 3 bases between them. The V gene's germline CDR1 is SEHNR and CDR2 FQNEAQ (reference sequence). The CDR3 nucleotides read TGTGCCAGCAGCTTTCACAATCAGCCCCAGCATTTT. As protein: CASSFHNQPQHF.

The V call is TRBV5-1, the J call TRBJ1-6, with TRBD1 as a possible D gene (6 bases). The CDR3 extends over 15 amino acids. The germline V gene has CDR1 SGHRS and CDR2 YFSETQ. Trimming shortened V by 4 bases and J by 6 bases, and 14 bases separated the two germline ends. The CDR3 DNA sequence: TGCGCCAGCAGCCCCGGACAGTATCTTAATTCACCCCTCCACTTT. It encodes CASSPGQYLNSPLHF.

CDR3 loop: CASSKAGDQSYGYTF. The CDR3 coding sequence is TGCGCCAGCAGCAAAGCAGGGGACCAAAGCTATGGCTACACCTTC. The V call is TRBV5-1, the J call TRBJ1-2; possible D gene TRBD1, 6 bases. In germline, CDR1 is SGHRS, CDR2 YFSETQ. The CDR3 has 15 amino acids. Between the trimmed V and J ends, which lost 4 bases and 4 bases, there was a span of 17 bases.

This clone was found a few times. The V call is TRBV9, the J call TRBJ2-1, with D maybe TRBD2 (5 bases). Germline CDR1 SGDLS, CDR2 YYNGEE. The CDR3 extends over 15 amino acids. V was pared by 3 bases and J by 4 bases, with 14 bases between. Written as DNA, the CDR3 is TGTGCCAGCAGCGCTGAGGCCGGGGAGTACAATGAGCAGTTCTTC. This sequence encodes CASSAEAGEYNEQFF.

This clone appeared a few times. This chain's CDR3 is CASSFEGNYGYTF. CDR3 bases: TGTGCCAGCAGTTTTGAGGGGAACTATGGCTACACCTTC. This chain uses TRBV27 with TRBJ1-2, with D possibly matching TRBD1 (5 bases). The germline V gene encodes CDR1 MNHEY and CDR2 SMNVEV (reference sequence). The CDR3 runs 13 residues. V gave up 3 bases and J gave up 2 bases, with 7 bases separating them.